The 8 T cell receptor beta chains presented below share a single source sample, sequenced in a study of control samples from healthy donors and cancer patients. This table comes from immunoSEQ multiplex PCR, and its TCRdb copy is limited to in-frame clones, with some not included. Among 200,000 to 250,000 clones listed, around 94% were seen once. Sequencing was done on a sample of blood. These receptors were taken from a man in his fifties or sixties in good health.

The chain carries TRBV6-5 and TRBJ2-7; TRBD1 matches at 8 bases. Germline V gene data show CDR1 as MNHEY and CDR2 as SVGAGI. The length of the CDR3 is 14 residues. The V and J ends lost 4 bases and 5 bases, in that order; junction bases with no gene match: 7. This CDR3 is CASSSRTGIDEQYV. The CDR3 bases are TGTGCCAGCAGTTCACGGACAGGGATTGACGAGCAGTACGTC.

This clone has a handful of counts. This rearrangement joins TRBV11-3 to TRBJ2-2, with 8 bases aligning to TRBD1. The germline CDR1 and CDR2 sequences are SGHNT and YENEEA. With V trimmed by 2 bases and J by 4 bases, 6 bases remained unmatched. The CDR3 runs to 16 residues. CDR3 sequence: CASSLMGQDPTGELFF. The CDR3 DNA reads TGTGCCAGCAGCTTAATGGGACAGGACCCCACCGGGGAGCTGTTTTTT.

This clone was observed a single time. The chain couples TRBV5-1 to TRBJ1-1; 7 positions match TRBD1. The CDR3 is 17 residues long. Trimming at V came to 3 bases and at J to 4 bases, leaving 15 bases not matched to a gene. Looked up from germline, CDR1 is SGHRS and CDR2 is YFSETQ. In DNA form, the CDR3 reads TGCGCCAGCAGCTCAGGACAGGTCCGAGACCTGAGCACTGAAGCTTTCTTT. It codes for CASSSGQVRDLSTEAFF.

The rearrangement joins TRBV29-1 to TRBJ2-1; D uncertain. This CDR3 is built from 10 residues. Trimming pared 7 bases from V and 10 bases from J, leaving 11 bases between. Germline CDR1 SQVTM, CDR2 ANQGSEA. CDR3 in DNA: TGCAGCGGCTATTTATTCGAGCAGTTCTTC. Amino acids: CSGYLFEQFF.

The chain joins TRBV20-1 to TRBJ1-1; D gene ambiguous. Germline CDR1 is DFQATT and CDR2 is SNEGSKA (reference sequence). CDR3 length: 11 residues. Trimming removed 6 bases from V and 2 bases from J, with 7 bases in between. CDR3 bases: TGCAGTGCGGGAGCTAACACTGAAGCTTTCTTT. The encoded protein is CSAGANTEAFF.

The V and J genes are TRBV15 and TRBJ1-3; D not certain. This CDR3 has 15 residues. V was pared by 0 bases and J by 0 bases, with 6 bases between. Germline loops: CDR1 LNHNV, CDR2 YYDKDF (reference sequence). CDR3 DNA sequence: TGTGCCACCAGCAGAGAGGGCACCTCTGGAAACACCATATATTTT. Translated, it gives CATSREGTSGNTIYF.

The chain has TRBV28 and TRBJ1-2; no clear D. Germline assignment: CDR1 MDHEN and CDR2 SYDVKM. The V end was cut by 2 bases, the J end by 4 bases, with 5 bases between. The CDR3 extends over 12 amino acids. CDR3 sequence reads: CASSLDLYGYTF. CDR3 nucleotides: TGTGCCAGCAGTTTAGATCTCTATGGCTACACCTTC.

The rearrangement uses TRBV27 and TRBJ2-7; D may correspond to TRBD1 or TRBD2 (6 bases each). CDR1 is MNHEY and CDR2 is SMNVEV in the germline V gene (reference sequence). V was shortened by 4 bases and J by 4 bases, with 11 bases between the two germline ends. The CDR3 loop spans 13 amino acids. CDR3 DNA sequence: TGTGCCAGCAGTTGGCAGGGGACTTACGAGCAGTACTTC. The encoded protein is CASSWQGTYEQYF.